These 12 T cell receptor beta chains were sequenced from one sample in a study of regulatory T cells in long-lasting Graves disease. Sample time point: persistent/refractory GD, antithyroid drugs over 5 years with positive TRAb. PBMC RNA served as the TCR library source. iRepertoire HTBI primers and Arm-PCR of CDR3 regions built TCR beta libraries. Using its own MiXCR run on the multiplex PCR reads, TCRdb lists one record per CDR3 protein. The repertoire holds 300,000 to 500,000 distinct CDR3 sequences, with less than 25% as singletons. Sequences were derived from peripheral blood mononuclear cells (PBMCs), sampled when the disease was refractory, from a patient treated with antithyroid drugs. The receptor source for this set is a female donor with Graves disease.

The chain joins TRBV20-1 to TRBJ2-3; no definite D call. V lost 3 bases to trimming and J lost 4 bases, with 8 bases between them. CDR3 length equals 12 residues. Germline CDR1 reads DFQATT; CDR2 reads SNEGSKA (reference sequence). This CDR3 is CSASVGPDTQYF. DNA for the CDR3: TGCAGTGCTAGTGTAGGCCCAGATACGCAGTATTTT.

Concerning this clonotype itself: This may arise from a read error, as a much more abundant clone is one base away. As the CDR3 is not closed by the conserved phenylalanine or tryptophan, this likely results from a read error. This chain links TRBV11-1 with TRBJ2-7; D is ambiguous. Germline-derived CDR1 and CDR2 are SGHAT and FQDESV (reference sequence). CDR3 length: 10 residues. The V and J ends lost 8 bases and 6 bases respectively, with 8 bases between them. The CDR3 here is CASGLTEQYL. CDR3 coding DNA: TGTGCCAGCGGTTTGACCGAGCAGTACCTC.

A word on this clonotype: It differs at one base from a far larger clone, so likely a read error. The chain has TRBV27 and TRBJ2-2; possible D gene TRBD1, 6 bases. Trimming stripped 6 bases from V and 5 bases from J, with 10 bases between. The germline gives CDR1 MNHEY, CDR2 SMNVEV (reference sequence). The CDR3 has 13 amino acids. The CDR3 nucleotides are TGTGCCAGCAGCCCCGGACAGACCGGGGAGCTGTTTTTT. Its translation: CASSPGQTGELFF.

CDR3 DNA sequence: TGTGCCAGCAGTTACTCAACGGGGGGGAACTATGGCTACACCTTC. It encodes CASSYSTGGNYGYTF. The V call is TRBV6-5, the J call TRBJ1-2, with D possibly TRBD1 on 5 matching bases. With 0 bases removed from V and 2 bases from J, the gap between germline ends came to 10 bases. Germline CDR1 MNHEY, CDR2 SVGAGI. The CDR3 is 15 residues long.

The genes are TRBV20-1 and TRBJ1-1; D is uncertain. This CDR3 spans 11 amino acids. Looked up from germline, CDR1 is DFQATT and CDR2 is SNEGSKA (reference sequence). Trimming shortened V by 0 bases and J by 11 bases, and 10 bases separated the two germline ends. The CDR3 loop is CSARDLLVAFF. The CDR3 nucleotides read TGCAGTGCTAGAGATTTACTTGTTGCTTTCTTT.

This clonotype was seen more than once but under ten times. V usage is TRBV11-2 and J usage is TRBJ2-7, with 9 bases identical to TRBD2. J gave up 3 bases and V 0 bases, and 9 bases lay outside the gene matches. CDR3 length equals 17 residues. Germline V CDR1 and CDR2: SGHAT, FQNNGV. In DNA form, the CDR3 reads TGTGCCAGCAGCTTAGATGGTCGGGCTAGCGGGAACTACGAGCAGTACTTC. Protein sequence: CASSLDGRASGNYEQYF.

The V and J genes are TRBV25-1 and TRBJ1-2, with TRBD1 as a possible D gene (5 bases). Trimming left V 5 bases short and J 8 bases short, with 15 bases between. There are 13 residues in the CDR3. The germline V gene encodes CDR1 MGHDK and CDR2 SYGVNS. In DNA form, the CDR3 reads TGTGCCAGCAGTAGCTACTCAGGGTCAGGCTACACCTTC. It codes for CASSSYSGSGYTF.

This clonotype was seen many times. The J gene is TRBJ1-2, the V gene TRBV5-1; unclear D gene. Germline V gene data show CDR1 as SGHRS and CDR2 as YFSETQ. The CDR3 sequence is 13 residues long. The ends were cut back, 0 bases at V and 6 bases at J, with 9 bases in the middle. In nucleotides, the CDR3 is TGCGCCAGCAGCTTGGACCCTTTGGATGGCTACACCTTC. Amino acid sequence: CASSLDPLDGYTF.

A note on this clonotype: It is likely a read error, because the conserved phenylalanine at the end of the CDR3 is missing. In DNA form, the CDR3 reads TGTGCCACCAGTGATTCGACCCAACTCGGCACCGGGGAGCTGTTTCTT. This codes for CATSDSTQLGTGELFL. V gene TRBV24-1 combines with J gene TRBJ2-2; no clear D. With 2 bases removed from V and 4 bases from J, the gap between germline ends came to 13 bases. CDR3 length: 16 amino acids. CDR1 and CDR2 from the germline V gene are KGHDR and SFDVKD.

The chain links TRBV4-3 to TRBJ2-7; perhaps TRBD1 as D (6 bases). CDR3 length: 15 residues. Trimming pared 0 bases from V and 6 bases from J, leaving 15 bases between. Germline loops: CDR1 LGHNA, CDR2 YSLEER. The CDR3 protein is CASSQDLGGRCEQYF. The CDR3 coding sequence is TGCGCCAGCAGCCAAGATCTTGGGGGCCGATGCGAGCAGTACTTC.

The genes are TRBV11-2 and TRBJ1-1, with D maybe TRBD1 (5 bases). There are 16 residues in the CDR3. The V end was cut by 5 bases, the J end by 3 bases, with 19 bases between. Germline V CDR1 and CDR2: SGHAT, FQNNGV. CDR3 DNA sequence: TGTGCCAGCAGCCCCGGATGGGGATGGGGGGACACTGAAGCTTTCTTT. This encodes CASSPGWGWGDTEAFF.

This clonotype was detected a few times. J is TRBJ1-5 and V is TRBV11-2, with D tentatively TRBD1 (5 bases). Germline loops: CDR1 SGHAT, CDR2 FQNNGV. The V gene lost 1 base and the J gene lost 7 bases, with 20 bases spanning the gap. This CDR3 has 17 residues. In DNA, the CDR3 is TGTGCCAGCAGCTTAGGTAGTGGGGCAAACTTAGGGCAGCCCCAGCATTTT. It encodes CASSLGSGANLGQPQHF.